This T cell receptor beta chain comes out of a study of T cells in localized non-small cell lung cancer. Some clones are missing from TCRdb's copy, which holds only in-frame ones; the method was immunoSEQ multiplex PCR. The sample shows some 15,000 clones, roughly 80% of them seen only once. Study-wide results and limits: Patients showing higher blood T cell density tended to see longer overall survival. Of the top 100 tumor clones, median 57 were in adjacent lung, 25 to 30 among its top 100.

This clone was seen a few times. Its antigen is as yet unknown. CDR3 length: 17 amino acids. V dropped 0 bases and J dropped 1 base, with 13 bases sitting between them. Germline V gene data show CDR1 as SGHRS and CDR2 as YFSETQ. Material: peripheral blood, obtained before any cancer treatment. The TCR comes from a male donor aged 60 or over with stage I lung adenocarcinoma. The chain uses TRBV5-1 and TRBJ2-2; no clear D gene. The CDR3 reads CASSLGKGHLNTGELFF. In DNA, the CDR3 is TGCGCCAGCAGCTTGGGGAAAGGGCACTTGAACACCGGGGAGCTGTTTTTT.